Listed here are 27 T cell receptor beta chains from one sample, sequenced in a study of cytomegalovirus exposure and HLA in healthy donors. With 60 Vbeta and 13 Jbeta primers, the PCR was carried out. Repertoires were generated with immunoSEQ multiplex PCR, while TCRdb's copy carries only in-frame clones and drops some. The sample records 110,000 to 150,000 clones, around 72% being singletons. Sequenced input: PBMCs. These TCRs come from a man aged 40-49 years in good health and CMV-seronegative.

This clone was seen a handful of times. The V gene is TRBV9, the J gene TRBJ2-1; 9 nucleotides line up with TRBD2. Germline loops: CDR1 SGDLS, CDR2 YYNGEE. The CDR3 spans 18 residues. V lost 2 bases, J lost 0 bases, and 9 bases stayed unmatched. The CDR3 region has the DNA TGTGCCAGCAGCGTGTCTAGCGGGGCGATTAGCTCCTACAATGAGCAGTTCTTC. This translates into CASSVSSGAISSYNEQFF.

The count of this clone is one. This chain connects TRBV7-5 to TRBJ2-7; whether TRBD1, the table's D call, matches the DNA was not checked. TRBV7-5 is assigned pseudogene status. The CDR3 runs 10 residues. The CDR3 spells CVRRFNEQYF. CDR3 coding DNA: TGTGTCAGAAGATTCAACGAGCAGTACTTC.

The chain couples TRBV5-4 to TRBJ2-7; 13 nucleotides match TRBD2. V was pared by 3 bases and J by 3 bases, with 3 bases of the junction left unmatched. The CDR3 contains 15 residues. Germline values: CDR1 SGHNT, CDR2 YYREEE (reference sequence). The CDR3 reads CASSSGTSGIYEQYF. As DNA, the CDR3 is TGTGCCAGCAGCTCCGGGACTAGCGGGATCTACGAGCAGTACTTC.

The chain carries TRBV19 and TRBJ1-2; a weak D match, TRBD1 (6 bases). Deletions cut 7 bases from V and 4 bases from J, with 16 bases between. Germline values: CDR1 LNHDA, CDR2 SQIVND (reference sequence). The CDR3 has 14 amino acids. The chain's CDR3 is CASNQIGGAYGYTF. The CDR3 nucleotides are TGTGCCAGTAACCAAATAGGGGGAGCCTATGGCTACACCTTC. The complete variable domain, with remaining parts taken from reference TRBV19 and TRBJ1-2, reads DGGITQSPKYLFRKEGQNVTLSCEQNLNHDAMYWYRQDPGQGLRLIYYSQIVNDFQKGDIAEGYSVSREKKESFPLTVTSAQKNPTAFYLCASNQIGGAYGYTFGSGTRLTVV.

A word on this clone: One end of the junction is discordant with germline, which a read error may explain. The CDR3 DNA reads as TGTGCCAGCAGCTCAGGACAGACCTATGGCTACCCCTTC. Translating it yields CASSSGQTYGYPF. The chain recombines TRBV5-6 with TRBJ1-2, with D possibly being TRBD1 (6 bases). The CDR3 runs 13 residues. Germline V gene sequence: CDR1 SGHDT, CDR2 YYEEEE.

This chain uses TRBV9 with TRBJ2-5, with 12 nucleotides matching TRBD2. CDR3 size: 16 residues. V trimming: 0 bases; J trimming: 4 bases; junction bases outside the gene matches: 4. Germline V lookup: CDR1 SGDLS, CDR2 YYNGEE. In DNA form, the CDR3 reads TGTGCCAGCAGCGTAGCTCTAGCGGGAGGGTCAGAGACCCAGTACTTC. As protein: CASSVALAGGSETQYF.

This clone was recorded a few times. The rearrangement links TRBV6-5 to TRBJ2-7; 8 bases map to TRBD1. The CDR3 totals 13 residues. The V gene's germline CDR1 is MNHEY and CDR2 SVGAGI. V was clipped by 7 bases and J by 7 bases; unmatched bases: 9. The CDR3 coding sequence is TGTGCCAGCAACCGACAGGGGTCAGGGGAGCAGTACTTC. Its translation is CASNRQGSGEQYF.

The CDR3 reads CASGLWRSNTEAFF. CDR3 DNA sequence: TGTGCTAGTGGTTTGTGGCGGTCTAACACTGAAGCTTTCTTT. This chain connects TRBV12-5 to TRBJ1-1; D not resolved. The V gene's germline CDR1 is LGHNT and CDR2 FRNRAP. This CDR3 has 14 residues. V lost 2 bases, J lost 2 bases, and 9 bases lay in between.

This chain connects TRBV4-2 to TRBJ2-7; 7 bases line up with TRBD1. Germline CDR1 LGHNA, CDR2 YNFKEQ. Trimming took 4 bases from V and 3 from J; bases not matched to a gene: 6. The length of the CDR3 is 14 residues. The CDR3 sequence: CASSLPGQRYEQYF. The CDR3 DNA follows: TGTGCCAGCAGCCTACCGGGACAGCGCTACGAGCAGTACTTC.

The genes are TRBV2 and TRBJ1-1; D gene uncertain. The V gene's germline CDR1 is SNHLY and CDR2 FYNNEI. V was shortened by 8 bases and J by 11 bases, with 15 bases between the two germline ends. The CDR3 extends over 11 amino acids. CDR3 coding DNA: TGTGCCAGCGGCGGGGAGGGAGTGGCTTTCTTT. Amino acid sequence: CASGGEGVAFF.

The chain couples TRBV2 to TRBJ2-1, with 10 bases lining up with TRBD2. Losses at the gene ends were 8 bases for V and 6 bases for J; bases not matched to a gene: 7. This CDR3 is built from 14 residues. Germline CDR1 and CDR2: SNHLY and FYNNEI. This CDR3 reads CASRTGTSVNEQFF. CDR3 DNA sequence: TGTGCCAGCCGAACCGGGACTAGCGTCAATGAGCAGTTCTTC.

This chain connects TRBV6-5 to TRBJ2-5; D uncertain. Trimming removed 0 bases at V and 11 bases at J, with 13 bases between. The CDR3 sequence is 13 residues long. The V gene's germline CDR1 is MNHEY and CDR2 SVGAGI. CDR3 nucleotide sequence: TGTGCCAGCAGTTACTCCCTGAATCTGGAGCAGTACTTC. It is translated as CASSYSLNLEQYF.

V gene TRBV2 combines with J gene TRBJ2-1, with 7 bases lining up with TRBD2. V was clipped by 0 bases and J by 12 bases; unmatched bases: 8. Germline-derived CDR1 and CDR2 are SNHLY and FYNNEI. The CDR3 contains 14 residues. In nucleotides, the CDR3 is TGTGCCAGCAGTGAAGCGCTACAGCGGGGTTGGCAGTTCTTC. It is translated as CASSEALQRGWQFF.

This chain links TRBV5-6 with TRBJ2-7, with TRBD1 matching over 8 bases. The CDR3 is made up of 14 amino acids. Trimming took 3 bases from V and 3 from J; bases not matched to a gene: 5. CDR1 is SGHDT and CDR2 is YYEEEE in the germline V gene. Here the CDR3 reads CASSWTGLHYEQYF. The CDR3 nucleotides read TGTGCCAGCAGCTGGACAGGGTTACACTACGAGCAGTACTTC.

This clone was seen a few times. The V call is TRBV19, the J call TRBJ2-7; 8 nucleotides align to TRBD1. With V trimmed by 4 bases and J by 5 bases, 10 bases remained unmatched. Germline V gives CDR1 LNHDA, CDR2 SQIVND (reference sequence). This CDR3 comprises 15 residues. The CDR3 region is CASSTWTGLGNEQYF. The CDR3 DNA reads TGTGCCAGTAGTACCTGGACAGGGTTGGGTAACGAGCAGTACTTC. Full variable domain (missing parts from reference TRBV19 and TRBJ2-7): DGGITQSPKYLFRKEGQNVTLSCEQNLNHDAMYWYRQDPGQGLRLIYYSQIVNDFQKGDIAEGYSVSREKKESFPLTVTSAQKNPTAFYLCASSTWTGLGNEQYFGPGTRLTVT.

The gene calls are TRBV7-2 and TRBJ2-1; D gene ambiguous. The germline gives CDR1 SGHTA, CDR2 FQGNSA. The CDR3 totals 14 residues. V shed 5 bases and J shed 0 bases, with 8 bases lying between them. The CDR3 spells CASSLTRSYNEQFF. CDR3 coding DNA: TGTGCCAGCAGCCTGACACGCTCCTACAATGAGCAGTTCTTC.

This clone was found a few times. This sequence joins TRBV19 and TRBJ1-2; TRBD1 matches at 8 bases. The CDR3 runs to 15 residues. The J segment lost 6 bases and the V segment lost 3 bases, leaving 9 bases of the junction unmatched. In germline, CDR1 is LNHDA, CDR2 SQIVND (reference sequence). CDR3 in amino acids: CASSIWDRTLDGYTF. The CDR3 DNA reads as TGTGCCAGTAGTATTTGGGACAGGACCCTGGATGGCTACACCTTC.

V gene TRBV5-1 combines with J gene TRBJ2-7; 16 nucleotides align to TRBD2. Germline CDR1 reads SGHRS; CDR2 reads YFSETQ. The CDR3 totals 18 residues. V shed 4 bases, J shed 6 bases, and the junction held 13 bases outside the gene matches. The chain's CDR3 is CASSEEGGLAGGQREQYF. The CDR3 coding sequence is TGCGCCAGCAGCGAGGAAGGGGGACTAGCGGGGGGGCAGCGCGAGCAGTACTTC.

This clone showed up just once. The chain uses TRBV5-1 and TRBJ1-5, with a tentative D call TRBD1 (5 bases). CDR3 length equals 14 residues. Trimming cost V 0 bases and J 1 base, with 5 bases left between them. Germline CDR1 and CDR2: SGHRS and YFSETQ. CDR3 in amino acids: CASSLEGSNQPQHF. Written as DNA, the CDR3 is TGCGCCAGCAGCTTGGAGGGGAGCAATCAGCCCCAGCATTTT.

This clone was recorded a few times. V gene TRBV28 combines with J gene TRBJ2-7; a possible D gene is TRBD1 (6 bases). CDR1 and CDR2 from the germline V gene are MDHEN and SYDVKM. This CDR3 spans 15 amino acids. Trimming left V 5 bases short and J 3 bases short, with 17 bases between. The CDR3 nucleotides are TGTGCCAGCAGTCCCCTTACAAGGGGGATCTACGAGCAGTACTTC. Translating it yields CASSPLTRGIYEQYF.

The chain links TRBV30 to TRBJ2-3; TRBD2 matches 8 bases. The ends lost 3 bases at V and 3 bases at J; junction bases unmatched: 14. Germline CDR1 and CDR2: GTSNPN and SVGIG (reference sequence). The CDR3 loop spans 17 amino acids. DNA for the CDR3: TGTGCCTGGAGCATGCCTGGGACTAGTGGCCTAACAGATACGCAGTATTTT. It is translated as CAWSMPGTSGLTDTQYF.

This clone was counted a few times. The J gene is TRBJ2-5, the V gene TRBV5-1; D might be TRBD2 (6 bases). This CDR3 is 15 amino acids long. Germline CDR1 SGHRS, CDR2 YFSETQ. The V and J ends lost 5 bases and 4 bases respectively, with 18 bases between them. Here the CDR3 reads CASSRRTLGGETQYF. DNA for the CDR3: TGCGCCAGCAGTCGCCGGACCCTGGGAGGAGAGACCCAGTACTTC.

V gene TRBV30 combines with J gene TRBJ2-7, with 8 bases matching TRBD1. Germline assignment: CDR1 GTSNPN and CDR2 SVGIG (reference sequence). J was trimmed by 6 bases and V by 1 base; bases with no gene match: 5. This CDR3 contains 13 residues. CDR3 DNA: TGTGCCTGGAGTGGGACAGGGTGGGGCGAGCAGTACTTC. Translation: CAWSGTGWGEQYF.

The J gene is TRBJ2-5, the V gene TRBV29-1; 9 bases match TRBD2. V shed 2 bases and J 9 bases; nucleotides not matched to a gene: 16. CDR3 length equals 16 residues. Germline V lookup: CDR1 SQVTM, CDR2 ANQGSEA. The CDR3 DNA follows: TGCAGCGTTGAAAGGAGCGGGGGGCCCGTCGGGTCGGCCCAGTACTTC. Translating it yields CSVERSGGPVGSAQYF.

CDR3 bases: TGTGCCAGCTCACCATCGGGACAGGGTAACGAGCAGTACTTC. Its protein product is CASSPSGQGNEQYF. The chain uses TRBV18 and TRBJ2-7; the match to TRBD1 covers 9 bases. V lost 2 bases and J lost 5; bases outside the gene matches: 4. The CDR3 covers 14 residues. CDR1 is KGHSH, CDR2 LQKENI, per germline.

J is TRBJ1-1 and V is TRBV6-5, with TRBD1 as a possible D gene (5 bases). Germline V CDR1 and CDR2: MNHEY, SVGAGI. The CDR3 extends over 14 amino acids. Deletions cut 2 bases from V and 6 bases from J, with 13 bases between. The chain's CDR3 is CASSYGGVSAEAFF. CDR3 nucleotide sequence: TGTGCCAGCAGTTACGGAGGGGTAAGCGCTGAAGCTTTCTTT.

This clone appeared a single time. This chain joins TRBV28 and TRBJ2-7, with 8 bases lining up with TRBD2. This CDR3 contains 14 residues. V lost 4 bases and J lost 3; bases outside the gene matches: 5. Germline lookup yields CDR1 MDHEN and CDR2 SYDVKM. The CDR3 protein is CASSSGGQNYEQYF. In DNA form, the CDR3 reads TGTGCCAGCAGTTCGGGGGGGCAGAACTACGAGCAGTACTTC. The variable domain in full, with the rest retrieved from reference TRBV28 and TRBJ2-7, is DVKVTQSSRYLVKRTGEKVFLECVQDMDHENMFWYRQDPGLGLRLIYFSYDVKMKEKGDIPEGYSVSREKKERFSLILESASTNQTSMYLCASSSGGQNYEQYFGPGTRLTVT.